This TCR beta chain emerged from a study of T cell responses to AZD1222 COVID-19 vaccine. Libraries were prepared by immunoSEQ multiplex PCR; TCRdb keeps only in-frame clonotypes and omits some of them. Among roughly 150,000 clones listed, 75% to 95% were seen once. The CDR3 consists of 16 residues. The germline gives CDR1 SGHKS, CDR2 YYEKEE (reference sequence). The V end was cut by 1 base, the J end by 5 bases, with 18 bases between. The rearrangement uses TRBV5-5 and TRBJ2-5; D not certain. Source: peripheral blood, taken on day 0 of AZD1222 vaccination. The origin of this receptor is an adult in good health. CDR3 nucleotide sequence: TGTGCCAGCAGCTTGCGTCTTAGAGTGGATGAGGAGACCCAGTACTTC. Protein: CASSLRLRVDEETQYF.